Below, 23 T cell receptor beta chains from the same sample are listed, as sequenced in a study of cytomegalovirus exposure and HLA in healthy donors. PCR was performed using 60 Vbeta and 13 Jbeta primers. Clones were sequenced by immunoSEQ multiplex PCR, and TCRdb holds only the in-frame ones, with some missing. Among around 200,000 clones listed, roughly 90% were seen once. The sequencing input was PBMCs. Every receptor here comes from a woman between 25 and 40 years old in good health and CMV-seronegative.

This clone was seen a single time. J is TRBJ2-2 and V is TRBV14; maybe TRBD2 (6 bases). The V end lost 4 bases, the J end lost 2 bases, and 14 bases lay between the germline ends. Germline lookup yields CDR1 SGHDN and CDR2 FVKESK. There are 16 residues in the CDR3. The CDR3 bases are TGTGCCAGCAGCCTACTGGCGGGGCTCAACACCGGGGAGCTGTTTTTT. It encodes CASSLLAGLNTGELFF. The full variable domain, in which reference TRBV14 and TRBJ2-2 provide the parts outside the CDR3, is EAGVTQFPSHSVIEKGQTVTLRCDPISGHDNLYWYRRVMGKEIKFLLHFVKESKQDESGMPNNRFLAERTGGTYSTLKVQPAELEDSGVYFCASSLLAGLNTGELFFGEGSRLTVL.

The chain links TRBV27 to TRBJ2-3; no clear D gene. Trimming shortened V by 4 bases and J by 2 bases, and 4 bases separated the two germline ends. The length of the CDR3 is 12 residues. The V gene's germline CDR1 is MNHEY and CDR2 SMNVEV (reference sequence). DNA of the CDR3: TGTGCCAGCAGTTCCAACACAGATACGCAGTATTTT. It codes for CASSSNTDTQYF.

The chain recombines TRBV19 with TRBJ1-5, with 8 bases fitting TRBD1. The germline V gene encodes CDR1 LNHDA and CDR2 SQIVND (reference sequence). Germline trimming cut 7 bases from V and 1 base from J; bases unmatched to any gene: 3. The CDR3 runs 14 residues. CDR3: CASKNRGSNQPQHF. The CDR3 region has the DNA TGTGCCAGTAAAAACAGGGGGAGCAATCAGCCCCAGCATTTT.

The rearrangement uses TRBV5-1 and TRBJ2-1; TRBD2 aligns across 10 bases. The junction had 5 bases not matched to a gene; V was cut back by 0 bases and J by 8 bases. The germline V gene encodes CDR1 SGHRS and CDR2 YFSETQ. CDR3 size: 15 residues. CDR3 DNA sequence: TGCGCCAGCAGCTTGGGAGCGGGAGGGCCCCATGAGCAGTTCTTC. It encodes CASSLGAGGPHEQFF. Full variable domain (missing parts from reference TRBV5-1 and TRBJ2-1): KAGVTQTPRYLIKTRGQQVTLSCSPISGHRSVSWYQQTPGQGLQFLFEYFSETQRNKGNFPGRFSGRQFSNSRSEMNVSTLELGDSALYLCASSLGAGGPHEQFFGPGTRLTVL.

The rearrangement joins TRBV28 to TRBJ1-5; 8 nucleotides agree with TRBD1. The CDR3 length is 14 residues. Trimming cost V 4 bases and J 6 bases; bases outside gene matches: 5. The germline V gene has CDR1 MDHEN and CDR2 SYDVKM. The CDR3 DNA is TGTGCCAGCAGTTCCGGGACAGGCGGTCAGCCCCAGCATTTT. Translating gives CASSSGTGGQPQHF.

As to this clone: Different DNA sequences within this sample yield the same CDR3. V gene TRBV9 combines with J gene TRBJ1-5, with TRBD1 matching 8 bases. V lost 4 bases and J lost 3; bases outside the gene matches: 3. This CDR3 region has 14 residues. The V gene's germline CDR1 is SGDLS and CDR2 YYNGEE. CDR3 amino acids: CASSSGQVNQPQHF. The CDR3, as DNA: TGTGCCAGCAGCTCGGGACAGGTCAATCAGCCCCAGCATTTT.

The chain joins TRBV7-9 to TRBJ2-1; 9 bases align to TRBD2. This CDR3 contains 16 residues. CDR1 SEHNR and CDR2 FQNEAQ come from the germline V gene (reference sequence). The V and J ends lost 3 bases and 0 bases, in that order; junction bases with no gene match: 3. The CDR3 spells CASSLGLASSYNEQFF. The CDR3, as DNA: TGTGCCAGCAGCTTGGGACTAGCCAGCTCCTACAATGAGCAGTTCTTC.

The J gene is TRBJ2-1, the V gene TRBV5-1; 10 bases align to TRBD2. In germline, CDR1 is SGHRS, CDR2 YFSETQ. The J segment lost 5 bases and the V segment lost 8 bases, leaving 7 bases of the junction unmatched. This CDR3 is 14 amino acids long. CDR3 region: CASSAGTSDNEQFF. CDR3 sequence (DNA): TGCGCCAGTTCAGCAGGGACTAGCGACAATGAGCAGTTCTTC.

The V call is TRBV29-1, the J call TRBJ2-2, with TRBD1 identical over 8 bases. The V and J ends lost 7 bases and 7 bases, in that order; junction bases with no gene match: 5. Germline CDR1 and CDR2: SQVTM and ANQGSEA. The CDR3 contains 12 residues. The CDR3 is CSATTGDGELFF. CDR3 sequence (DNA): TGCAGCGCCACGACAGGGGACGGGGAGCTGTTTTTT.

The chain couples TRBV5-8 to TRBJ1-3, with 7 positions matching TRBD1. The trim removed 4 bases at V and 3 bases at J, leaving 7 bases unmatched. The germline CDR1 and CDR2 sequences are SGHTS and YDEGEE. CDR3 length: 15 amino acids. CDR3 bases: TGTGCCAGCAGCCCGGACAGGTACTATGGAAACACCATATATTTT. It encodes CASSPDRYYGNTIYF.

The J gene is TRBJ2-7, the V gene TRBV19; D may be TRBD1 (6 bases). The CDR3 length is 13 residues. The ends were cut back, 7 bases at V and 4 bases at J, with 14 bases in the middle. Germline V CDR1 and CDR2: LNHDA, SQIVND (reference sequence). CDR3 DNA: TGTGCCAGTACCAAACGAGGGGGTTACGAGCAGTACTTC. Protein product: CASTKRGGYEQYF.

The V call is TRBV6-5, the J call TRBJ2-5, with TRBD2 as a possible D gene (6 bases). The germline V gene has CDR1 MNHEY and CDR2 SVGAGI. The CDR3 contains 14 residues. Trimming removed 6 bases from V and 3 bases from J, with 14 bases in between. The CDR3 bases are TGTGCCAGCAGGAGCTCCGTAGCGGAAGAGACCCAGTACTTC. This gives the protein CASRSSVAEETQYF.

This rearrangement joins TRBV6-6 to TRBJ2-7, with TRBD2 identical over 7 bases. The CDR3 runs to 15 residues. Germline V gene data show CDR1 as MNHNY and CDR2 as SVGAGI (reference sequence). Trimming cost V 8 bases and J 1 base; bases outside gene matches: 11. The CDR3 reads CASRLLTSASYEQYF. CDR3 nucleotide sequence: TGTGCCAGCCGGCTTTTAACTAGCGCATCCTACGAGCAGTACTTC.

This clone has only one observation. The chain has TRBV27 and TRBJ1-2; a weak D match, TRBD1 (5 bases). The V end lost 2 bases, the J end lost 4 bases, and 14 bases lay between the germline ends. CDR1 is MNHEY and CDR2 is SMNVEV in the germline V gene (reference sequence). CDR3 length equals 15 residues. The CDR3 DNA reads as TGTGCCAGCAGTTTAAAGGGGTCGGCCGGCTATGGCTACACCTTC. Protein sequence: CASSLKGSAGYGYTF.

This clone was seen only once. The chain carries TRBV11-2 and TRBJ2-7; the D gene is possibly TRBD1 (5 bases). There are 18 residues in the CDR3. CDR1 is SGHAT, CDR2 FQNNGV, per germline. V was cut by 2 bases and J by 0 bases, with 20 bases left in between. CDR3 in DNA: TGTGCCAGCAGCTTACCACAACAGGTTGGGGTTAGCTCCTACGAGCAGTACTTC. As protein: CASSLPQQVGVSSYEQYF.

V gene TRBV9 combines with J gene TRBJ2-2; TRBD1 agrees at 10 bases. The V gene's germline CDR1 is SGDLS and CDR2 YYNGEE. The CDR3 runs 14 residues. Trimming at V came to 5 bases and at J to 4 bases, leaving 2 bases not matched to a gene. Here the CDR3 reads CASSGTGATGELFF. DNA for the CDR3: TGTGCCAGCAGTGGGACAGGGGCCACCGGGGAGCTGTTTTTT.

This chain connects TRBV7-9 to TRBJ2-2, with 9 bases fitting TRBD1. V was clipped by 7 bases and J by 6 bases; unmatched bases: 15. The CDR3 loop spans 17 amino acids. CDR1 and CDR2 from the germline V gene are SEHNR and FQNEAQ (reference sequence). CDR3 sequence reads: CASTLRDRVILSGELFF. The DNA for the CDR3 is TGTGCCAGCACTCTGAGGGACAGGGTGATTTTATCCGGGGAGCTGTTTTTT.

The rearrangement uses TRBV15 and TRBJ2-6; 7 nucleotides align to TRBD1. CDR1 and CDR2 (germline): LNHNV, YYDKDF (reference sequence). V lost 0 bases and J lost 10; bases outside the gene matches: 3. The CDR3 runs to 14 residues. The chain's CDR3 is CATSRDLTGNVLTF. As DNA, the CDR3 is TGTGCCACCAGCAGAGATCTGACAGGGAACGTCCTGACTTTC.

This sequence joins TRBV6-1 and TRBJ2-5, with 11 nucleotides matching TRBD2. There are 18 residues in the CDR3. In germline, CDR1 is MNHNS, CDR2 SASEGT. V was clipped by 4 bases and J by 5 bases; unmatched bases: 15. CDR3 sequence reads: CASSGQTSSGRPGETQYF. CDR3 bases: TGTGCCAGCAGTGGTCAGACCTCTAGCGGGAGGCCCGGGGAGACCCAGTACTTC.

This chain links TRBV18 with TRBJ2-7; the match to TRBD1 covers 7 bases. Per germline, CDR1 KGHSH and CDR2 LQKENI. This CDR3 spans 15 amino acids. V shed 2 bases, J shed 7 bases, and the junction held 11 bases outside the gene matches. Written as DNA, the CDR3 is TGTGCCAGCTCACCAGGGCGACAGGGCCCGGGGGAGCAGTACTTC. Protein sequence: CASSPGRQGPGEQYF.

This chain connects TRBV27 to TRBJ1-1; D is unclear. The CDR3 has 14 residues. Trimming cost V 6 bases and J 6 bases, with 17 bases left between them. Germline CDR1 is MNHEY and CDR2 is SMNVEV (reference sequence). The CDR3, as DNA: TGTGCCAGCAGCTCCCCGACGGAGGGCCCTGAAGCTTTCTTT. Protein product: CASSSPTEGPEAFF.

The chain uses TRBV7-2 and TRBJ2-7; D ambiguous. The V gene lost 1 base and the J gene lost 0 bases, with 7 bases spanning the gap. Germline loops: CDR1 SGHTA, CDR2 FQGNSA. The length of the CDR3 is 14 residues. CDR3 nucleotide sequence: TGTGCCAGCAGCTTAGACCTCAGCTCCTACGAGCAGTACTTC. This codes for CASSLDLSSYEQYF.

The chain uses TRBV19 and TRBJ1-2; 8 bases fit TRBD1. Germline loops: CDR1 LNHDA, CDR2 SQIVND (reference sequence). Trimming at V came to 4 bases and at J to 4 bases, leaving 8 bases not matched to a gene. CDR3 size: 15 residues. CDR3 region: CASSKPTGVFYGYTF. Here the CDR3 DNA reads TGTGCCAGTAGTAAACCGACAGGGGTCTTCTATGGCTACACCTTC.